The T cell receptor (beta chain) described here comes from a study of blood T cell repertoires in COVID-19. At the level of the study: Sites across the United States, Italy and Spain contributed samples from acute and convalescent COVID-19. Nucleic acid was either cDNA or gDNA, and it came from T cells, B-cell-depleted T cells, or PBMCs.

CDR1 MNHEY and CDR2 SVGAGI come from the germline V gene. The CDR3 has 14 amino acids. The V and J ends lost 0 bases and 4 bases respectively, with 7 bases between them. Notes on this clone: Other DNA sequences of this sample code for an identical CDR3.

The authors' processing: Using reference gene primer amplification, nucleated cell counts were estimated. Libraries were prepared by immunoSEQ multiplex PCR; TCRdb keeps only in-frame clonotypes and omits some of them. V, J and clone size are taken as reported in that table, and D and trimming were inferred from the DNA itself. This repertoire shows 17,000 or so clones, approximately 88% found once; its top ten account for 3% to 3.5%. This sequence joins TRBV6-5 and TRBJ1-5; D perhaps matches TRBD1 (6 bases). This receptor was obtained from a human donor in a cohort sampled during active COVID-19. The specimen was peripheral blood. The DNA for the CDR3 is TGTGCCAGCAGTTACTCAGGGGGTAATCAGCCCCAGCATTTT. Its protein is CASSYSGGNQPQHF.